A single sample is the source of the 13 T cell receptor beta chains below, sequenced in a study of technical replicates of blood from several donors. TCRdb's copy holds only in-frame clones and misses some; the assay was immunoSEQ multiplex PCR. The sample lists tens of thousands of clones, about 91% occurring once. Material for sequencing was T cells isolated from PBMCs. The origin of the receptors is a human donor in good health.

The chain joins TRBV6-1 to TRBJ2-5; perhaps TRBD2 as D (5 bases). Looked up from germline, CDR1 is MNHNS and CDR2 is SASEGT. V lost 5 bases and J 4 bases, leaving 11 bases between the germline ends. The CDR3 runs 13 residues. This CDR3 is CASSWERVETQYF. The CDR3 nucleotides read TGTGCCAGCAGTTGGGAGAGGGTAGAGACCCAGTACTTC.

The chain carries TRBV21-1 and TRBJ2-3; the listed D gene, TRBD2, was not tested against the DNA. TRBV21-1 is given as a pseudogene. The length of the CDR3 is 17 residues. The CDR3 bases are TGTGCCAGCCCCCCAACCGGGCCTAGCGGGGGCCAAGATACGCAGTATTTT. The encoded protein is CASPPTGPSGGQDTQYF.

This sequence joins TRBV7-9 and TRBJ2-6, with no clear D. From germline, CDR1 is SEHNR and CDR2 FQNEAQ (reference sequence). This CDR3 is 15 amino acids long. The V gene lost 5 bases and the J gene lost 2 bases, with 10 bases spanning the gap. The CDR3 sequence is CASSPPIAGANVLTF. CDR3 in DNA: TGTGCCAGCAGCCCCCCAATTGCTGGGGCCAACGTCCTGACTTTC. Looking up the rest from reference TRBV7-9 and TRBJ2-6 gives the full variable domain: DTGVSQNPRHKITKRGQNVTFRCDPISEHNRLYWYRQTLGQGPEFLTYFQNEAQLEKSRLLSDRFSAERPKGSFSTLEIQRTEQGDSAMYLCASSPPIAGANVLTFGAGSRLTVL.

This chain links TRBV4-1 with TRBJ1-5; TRBD1 aligns across 8 bases. V lost 3 bases to trimming and J lost 3 bases; unmatched junction nucleotides: 4. This CDR3 contains 15 residues. Per the germline V gene, CDR1 is MGHRA and CDR2 is YSYEKL. For the CDR3, the DNA is TGCGCCAGCAGCCACCGGGGACAGGACAATCAGCCCCAGCATTTT. It is translated as CASSHRGQDNQPQHF.

The CDR3 region has the DNA TGTGCCTGGAGTGAACAAAGGAACACTGAAGCTTTCTTT. This codes for CAWSEQRNTEAFF. V usage is TRBV30 and J usage is TRBJ1-1, with D hard to call. The germline gives CDR1 GTSNPN, CDR2 SVGIG (reference sequence). The CDR3 totals 13 residues. The V end lost 1 base, the J end lost 1 base, and 7 bases lay between the germline ends.

This clone appeared once. The CDR3 DNA reads TGTGCCTGGAATTTGGGGCGGAACAATCCCTACGAGCAGTACTTC. Translating gives CAWNLGRNNPYEQYF. The chain is built from TRBV30 and TRBJ2-7; perhaps TRBD1 as D (5 bases). Trimming cost V 4 bases and J 2 bases, with 18 bases left between them. CDR3 size: 15 residues. The germline CDR1 and CDR2 sequences are GTSNPN and SVGIG (reference sequence).

This chain connects TRBV4-3 to TRBJ2-1; the D is unclear. V was cut by 1 base and J by 5 bases, with 6 bases left in between. This CDR3 has 13 amino acids. Germline CDR1 and CDR2: LGHNA and YSLEER. The CDR3 loop is CASSQVQNNEQFF. The DNA of the CDR3 is TGCGCCAGCAGCCAAGTCCAGAACAATGAGCAGTTCTTC.

The chain is built from TRBV30 and TRBJ1-2, with D perhaps matching TRBD1 (5 bases). The CDR3 extends over 12 amino acids. The germline V and J ends were trimmed by 6 bases and 2 bases, with 10 bases remaining between them. The germline CDR1 and CDR2 sequences are GTSNPN and SVGIG (reference sequence). The CDR3 sequence is CACGAQNYGYTF. CDR3 coding DNA: TGTGCCTGTGGGGCACAAAACTATGGCTACACCTTC.

The rearrangement uses TRBV29-1 and TRBJ2-1, with TRBD2 as a possible D gene (5 bases). The CDR3 runs 11 residues. Between the trimmed V and J ends, which lost 4 bases and 8 bases, there was a span of 9 bases. Germline V gene sequence: CDR1 SQVTM, CDR2 ANQGSEA. Here the CDR3 reads CSVGKADEQFF. CDR3 nucleotides: TGCAGCGTTGGAAAAGCGGATGAGCAGTTCTTC.

The chain couples TRBV19 to TRBJ2-5; 7 positions agree with TRBD2. Trimming took 0 bases from V and 5 from J; bases not matched to a gene: 3. The CDR3 totals 14 residues. The germline CDR1 and CDR2 sequences are LNHDA and SQIVND (reference sequence). Here the CDR3 DNA reads TGTGCCAGTAGTATAGATCGGGAGGTGGAGACCCAGTACTTC. Its translation: CASSIDREVETQYF.

The V gene is TRBV27, the J gene TRBJ2-7, with 7 bases identical to TRBD1. The trim removed 4 bases at V and 6 bases at J, leaving 6 bases unmatched. Per the germline V gene, CDR1 is MNHEY and CDR2 is SMNVEV (reference sequence). The CDR3 length is 13 residues. CDR3 region: CASSYPQGSEQYF. CDR3 DNA sequence: TGTGCCAGCAGTTACCCACAGGGGTCCGAGCAGTACTTC.

The chain carries TRBV6-1 and TRBJ1-1, with 7 bases matching TRBD1. V shed 1 base, J shed 9 bases, and the junction held 8 bases outside the gene matches. Germline V CDR1 and CDR2: MNHNS, SASEGT. The CDR3 runs 14 residues. The CDR3 protein is CASSEGTGGIKAFF. In DNA form, the CDR3 reads TGTGCCAGCAGTGAAGGGACAGGCGGTATCAAAGCTTTCTTT.

The chain employs TRBV14 and TRBJ2-1; D possibly corresponds to TRBD2 (7 bases). CDR1 is SGHDN, CDR2 FVKESK, per germline. The germline V and J ends were trimmed by 0 bases and 0 bases, with 21 bases remaining between them. The CDR3 covers 20 residues. This chain's CDR3 is CASSQEGGLAVYFSYNEQFF. CDR3 bases: TGTGCCAGCAGCCAAGAAGGGGGGCTAGCGGTGTATTTCTCCTACAATGAGCAGTTCTTC.